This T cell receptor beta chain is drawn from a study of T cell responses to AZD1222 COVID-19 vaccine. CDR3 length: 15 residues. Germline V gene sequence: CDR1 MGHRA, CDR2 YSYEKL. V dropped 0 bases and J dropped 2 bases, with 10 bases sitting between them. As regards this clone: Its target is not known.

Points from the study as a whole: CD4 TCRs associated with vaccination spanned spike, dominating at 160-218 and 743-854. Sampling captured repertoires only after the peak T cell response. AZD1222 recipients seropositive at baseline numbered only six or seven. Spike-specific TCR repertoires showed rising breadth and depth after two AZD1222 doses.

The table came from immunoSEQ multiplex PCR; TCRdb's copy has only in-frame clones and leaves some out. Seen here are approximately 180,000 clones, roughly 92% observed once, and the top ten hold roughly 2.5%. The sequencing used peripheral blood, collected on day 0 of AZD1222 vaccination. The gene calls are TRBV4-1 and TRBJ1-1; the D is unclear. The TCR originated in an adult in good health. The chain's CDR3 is CASSQDPESNTEAFF. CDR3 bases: TGCGCCAGCAGCCAAGATCCTGAAAGCAACACTGAAGCTTTCTTT.